The next 4 T cell receptor beta chains were all read from a single sample in a study of neurological immune-mediated disorders. One entry per CDR3 protein, called by TCRdb with MiXCR from the 5' RACE reads. Of about 27,000 distinct CDR3 sequences listed, 3.3% are singletons. Sequencing was carried out using PBMCs. These receptors came from a woman aged 25 to 39 with multiple sclerosis.

For this clonotype: This clone may be a read error of a much larger clone one base away. The V gene is TRBV6-2 or TRBV6-3, the J gene TRBJ1-5, with D hard to call. Germline V CDR1 and CDR2: MNHEY, SVGEGT. This CDR3 comprises 13 residues. The CDR3 loop reads CASSWWDNQPQNF. CDR3 nucleotide sequence: TGTGCCAGCAGTTGGTGGGATAATCAGCCCCAGAATTTT.

This clonotype has ten or more counts. This chain uses TRBV5-1 with TRBJ2-1, with D maybe TRBD2 (6 bases). Germline assignment: CDR1 SGHRS and CDR2 YFSETQ. The V end lost 10 bases, the J end lost 5 bases, and 25 bases lay between the germline ends. The CDR3 is made up of 16 amino acids. As DNA, the CDR3 is TGCGCCTCTTTCTTAGGCACCGGGACTTCAAACAATGAGCAGTTCTTC. Translating gives CASFLGTGTSNNEQFF.

This clonotype showed up many times. V is TRBV12-3 or TRBV12-4 and J is TRBJ2-1; D may be TRBD2 (7 bases). CDR3 length: 12 residues. Trimming removed 8 bases from V and 8 bases from J, with 13 bases in between. This CDR3 is CASGRGADEQFF. In DNA, the CDR3 is TGTGCCAGCGGTCGGGGGGCTGATGAGCAGTTCTTC.

For this clonotype: Possible read error: a much larger clone is one base away. CDR3 nucleotides: TGTGCCAGCAGCCATGGGACCGGAGGTAGGGCTTTCTTT. Residues: CASSHGTGGRAFF. This chain joins TRBV6-5 and TRBJ1-1; weak D call: TRBD1 (5 bases). The CDR3 runs 13 residues. Germline CDR1 is MNHEY and CDR2 is SVGAGI. Trimming took off 6 bases at V and 11 bases at J, with 19 bases between the two ends.